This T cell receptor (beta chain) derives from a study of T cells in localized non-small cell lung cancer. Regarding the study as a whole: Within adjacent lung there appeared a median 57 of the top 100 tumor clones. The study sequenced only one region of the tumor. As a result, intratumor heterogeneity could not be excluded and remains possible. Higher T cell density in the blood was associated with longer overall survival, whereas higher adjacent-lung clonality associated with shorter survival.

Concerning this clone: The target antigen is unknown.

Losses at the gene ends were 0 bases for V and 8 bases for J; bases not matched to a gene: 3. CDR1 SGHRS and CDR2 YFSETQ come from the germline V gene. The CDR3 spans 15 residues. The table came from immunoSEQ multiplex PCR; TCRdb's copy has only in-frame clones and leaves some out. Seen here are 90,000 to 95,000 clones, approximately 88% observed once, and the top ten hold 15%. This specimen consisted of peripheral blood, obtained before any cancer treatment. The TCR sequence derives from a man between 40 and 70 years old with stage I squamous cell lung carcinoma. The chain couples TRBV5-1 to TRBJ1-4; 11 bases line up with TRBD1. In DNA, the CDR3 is TGCGCCAGCAGCTTGGGGGACAGGGGGAACGAAAAACTGTTTTTT. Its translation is CASSLGDRGNEKLFF.